Listed below are T cell receptor beta chains from one sample, sequenced in a study of blood T cell repertoires in COVID-19. Method: immunoSEQ multiplex PCR; TCRdb's copy keeps in-frame clones and lacks some. The table lists around 380,000 clones, 70% to 85% of them singletons. Material: peripheral blood. These receptors were collected from a human donor with acute or convalescent COVID-19. The donor label of this sample is uncertain. The conserved cysteine and the conserved F or W are not part of the CDR3 here. Fields, in order: J gene, clone size, V gene, CDR3 protein. Clone size, where shown, is once, few, many, or a class for clones that have expanded.

TRBJ1-1,-,TRBV19,ASSMGDRGFAEAF
TRBJ2-7,-,TRBV12-2,PRRFAPGGGSPKTYEQY
TRBJ1-2,-,TRBV7-9,ASSLSSVNYGYT
TRBJ2-3,-,TRBV10-1,ASSGSGATTDTQY
TRBJ2-1,-,TRBV2,ASRSDAGLYNEQF
TRBJ1-2,-,TRBV2,ASSGARAILGYT
TRBJ1-2,-,TRBV6-5,ASRFGQNSNYGYT
TRBJ2-7,-,TRBV29-1,SVDGQGGYEQY
TRBJ2-7,-,TRBV6-5,ASSYSRSGYEQY
TRBJ1-5,-,TRBV2,ASGPTGHSNQPQH
TRBJ1-2,few,TRBV6-5,ASSLYGTENYGYT
TRBJ1-1,-,TRBV27,ASSILSGTGDREAF
TRBJ1-3,-,TRBV5-1,ASSFGGSGNTIY
TRBJ2-3,-,TRBV7-2,ASSLKGTIVTDTQY
TRBJ1-5,once,TRBV5-1,ASSPGQGGQPQH
TRBJ2-7,-,TRBV5-4,ASRLPDRDVGGRRKYEQY
TRBJ1-2,-,TRBV6-1,ASSEVGQALDYT
TRBJ1-2,-,TRBV28,ASQERGKGPGGYT
TRBJ1-1,once,TRBV6-5,ASSYSRAGFEAF
TRBJ1-2,once,TRBV30,AWSVLVSGYT
TRBJ2-3,-,TRBV12-3/TRBV12-4,ASRFGAGATQY
TRBJ1-2,-,TRBV3-1/TRBV3-2,ASSQWSGDYGYT
TRBJ1-5,-,TRBV7-8,ASSLGGTGLPTPQH
TRBJ2-1,-,TRBV30,AWSVDLSSYNEQF
TRBJ1-5,-,TRBV28,ASSPLNQPQH
TRBJ1-1,few,TRBV30,AWRTGGMSGTEAF
TRBJ2-5,few,TRBV5-1,ASSFSRGQETQY
TRBJ2-7,-,TRBV18,ASSLAGDTYEQY
TRBJ1-2,-,TRBV5-1,ASSRGTASYGYT
TRBJ2-7,-,TRBV19,ASSRDRGYEQY
TRBJ1-2,-,TRBV2,ASSEWEGEYGGYT
TRBJ1-1,once,TRBV9,ASSPDRVPLLYPEAF
TRBJ1-6,-,TRBV5-4,ASSLNSGAVNSPLH
TRBJ1-2,few,TRBV5-6,ASSLTGGNYGYT
TRBJ1-2,-,TRBV9,ASSVESGNYGYT
TRBJ2-2,-,TRBV30,AYRTGFNTGELF
TRBJ2-1,-,TRBV10-2,ASSVPSGGGSNEQF
TRBJ2-2,few,TRBV19,ASSNWRLAGTNTGELF
TRBJ1-3,-,TRBV3-1/TRBV3-2,ASSAGGAYGNTIY
TRBJ1-5,-,TRBV2,ASSKHRGPNQPQH